These 14 T cell receptor beta chains were sequenced from one sample in a study of blood T cells in healthy people across ages. PCR was performed a second time for 7 to 11 cycles using a sample-barcoded 5' primer and a J-beta primer mix. A single record per CDR3 protein comes from TCRdb applying MiXCR to the 5' RACE reads. The repertoire consists of 1,500,000 or so distinct CDR3 sequences, with approximately 59% occurring once and the leading ten covering roughly 7%. Sequencing input: blood. These receptors all come from a man between 18 and 35 years old in good health.

The chain's CDR3 is CSARASERRFEQFF. The CDR3 DNA reads TGCAGTGCTAGGGCTAGCGAGAGGAGATTTGAGCAGTTCTTC. This chain connects TRBV20-1 to TRBJ2-1, with D perhaps matching TRBD2 (6 bases). The V and J ends lost 3 bases and 9 bases respectively, with 18 bases between them. The CDR3 spans 14 residues. CDR1 and CDR2 (germline): DFQATT, SNEGSKA (reference sequence).

This chain joins TRBV3-1 and TRBJ2-7; TRBD2 aligns across 7 bases. The V gene's germline CDR1 is LGHDT and CDR2 YNNKEL (reference sequence). V trimming: 1 base; J trimming: 3 bases; junction bases outside the gene matches: 3. The CDR3 totals 14 residues. The DNA of the CDR3 is TGTGCCAGCAGCCAAGTTGGGGGGGTCTACGAGCAGTACTTC. It translates to CASSQVGGVYEQYF.

This chain uses TRBV5-1 with TRBJ2-5; D gene ambiguous. From germline, CDR1 is SGHRS and CDR2 YFSETQ. V was trimmed by 0 bases and J by 2 bases, leaving 8 bases between them. The CDR3 extends over 14 amino acids. The DNA for the CDR3 is TGCGCCAGCAGCTTGGCGATAGGGCAAGAGACCCAGTACTTC. Protein product: CASSLAIGQETQYF.

This sequence joins TRBV27 and TRBJ1-2; no clear D. Between the trimmed V and J ends, which lost 8 bases and 3 bases, there was a span of 13 bases. Germline CDR1 is MNHEY and CDR2 is SMNVEV (reference sequence). The CDR3 is made up of 13 amino acids. CDR3 sequence (DNA): TGTGCCAGCGGTATAACACGATACTATGGCTACACCTTC. It specifies CASGITRYYGYTF.

The rearrangement joins TRBV20-1 to TRBJ2-3; 8 bases agree with TRBD2. This CDR3 has 17 amino acids. V lost 6 bases and J lost 4; bases outside the gene matches: 18. Germline V lookup: CDR1 DFQATT, CDR2 SNEGSKA (reference sequence). As DNA, the CDR3 is TGCAGTGCCGCTTTATTTGGACTAGCCGGACGGGCAGATACGCAGTATTTT. Its translation: CSAALFGLAGRADTQYF.

V is TRBV4-1 and J is TRBJ1-6, with no clear D. This CDR3 spans 16 amino acids. From germline, CDR1 is MGHRA and CDR2 YSYEKL. The V gene lost 0 bases and the J gene lost 7 bases, with 13 bases spanning the gap. CDR3 protein: CASSQERADMNSPLHF. CDR3 sequence (DNA): TGCGCCAGCAGCCAAGAACGGGCAGACATGAATTCACCCCTCCACTTT.

V is TRBV24-1 and J is TRBJ1-2; maybe TRBD1 (5 bases). Trimming stripped 9 bases from V and 1 base from J, with 11 bases between. The germline gives CDR1 KGHDR, CDR2 SFDVKD. This CDR3 comprises 13 residues. CDR3 DNA: TGTGCCACCCGACAGCCGATTAACTATGGCTACACCTTC. This gives the protein CATRQPINYGYTF.

This clonotype has a count of ten or more. The chain couples TRBV10-2 to TRBJ2-3; TRBD1 matches at 8 bases. The CDR3 is made up of 16 amino acids. The V and J ends lost 0 bases and 5 bases, in that order; junction bases with no gene match: 7. Germline V lookup: CDR1 WSHSY, CDR2 SAAADI. In nucleotides, the CDR3 is TGCGCCAGCAGTGAGTCGACAGGGGCGGTTCAAGATACGCAGTATTTT. This translates into CASSESTGAVQDTQYF.

The V call is TRBV7-2, the J call TRBJ2-3; maybe TRBD2 (6 bases). V lost 4 bases and J lost 0, with 14 bases in between. The CDR3 has 16 residues. Germline CDR1 reads SGHTA; CDR2 reads FQGNSA. CDR3: CASSSWRGGSTDTQYF. The CDR3 DNA follows: TGTGCCAGCAGCTCCTGGCGGGGTGGGAGCACAGATACGCAGTATTTT.

The V call is TRBV7-6, the J call TRBJ1-6; no firm D call. This CDR3 region has 13 residues. Per germline, CDR1 SGHVS and CDR2 FNYEAQ. Between the trimmed V and J ends, which lost 5 bases and 8 bases, there was a span of 10 bases. This CDR3 reads CASSVWRHSPLHF. CDR3 nucleotide sequence: TGTGCCAGCAGCGTCTGGAGACATTCACCCCTCCACTTT.

This clonotype appeared a few times. The gene calls are TRBV20-1 and TRBJ2-5; 8 positions match TRBD1. Germline values: CDR1 DFQATT, CDR2 SNEGSKA (reference sequence). CDR3 length: 18 residues. With 2 bases clipped from V and 0 bases from J, the junction kept 14 bases outside the gene matches. The CDR3 bases are TGCAGTGCTAGACAGGGCGCAGGGGGCGCGGGCGACCAAGAGACCCAGTACTTC. This translates into CSARQGAGGAGDQETQYF.

This clonotype was recorded a few times. The V gene is TRBV6-2 or TRBV6-3, the J gene TRBJ2-4; the match to TRBD2 covers 8 bases. The CDR3 has 15 amino acids. The V gene's germline CDR1 is MNHEY and CDR2 SVGEGT. J lost 3 bases, V lost 5 bases, and 6 bases had no gene match. CDR3 DNA: TGTGCCAGCAGTAAAACCGGGACTAGCAAAAACATTCAGTACTTC. Its translation: CASSKTGTSKNIQYF.

V is TRBV6-5 and J is TRBJ2-3; D gene ambiguous. This CDR3 comprises 16 residues. V was trimmed by 2 bases and J by 6 bases, leaving 18 bases between them. Germline V gives CDR1 MNHEY, CDR2 SVGAGI. This CDR3 is CASSYNRVSLSDTQYF. Here the CDR3 DNA reads TGTGCCAGCAGTTACAACCGGGTTTCCCTTTCGGATACGCAGTATTTT.

The rearrangement uses TRBV20-1 and TRBJ1-2; D may be TRBD1 (6 bases). Deletions cut 2 bases from V and 2 bases from J, with 12 bases between. CDR1 and CDR2 from the germline V gene are DFQATT and SNEGSKA (reference sequence). The CDR3 length is 14 residues. CDR3 coding DNA: TGCAGTGCTAGAACGGGGGGGCGGAACTATGGCTACACCTTC. Translating gives CSARTGGRNYGYTF.